One sample yielded the 7 T cell receptor beta chains listed below, sequenced in a study of T cell responses to AZD1222 COVID-19 vaccine. Measured with immunoSEQ multiplex PCR; TCRdb has only the in-frame clones, and not every one. The profile shows over 50,000 clones, around 81% of them singletons. Here the sequenced sample was peripheral blood, taken 28 days after the second AZD1222 dose. Receptors were obtained from an adult who received the AZD1222 COVID-19 vaccine.

The rearrangement uses TRBV18 and TRBJ1-4, with D possibly being TRBD1 (6 bases). Germline V gene data show CDR1 as KGHSH and CDR2 as LQKENI. V was shortened by 0 bases and J by 2 bases, with 19 bases between the two germline ends. The CDR3 length is 19 residues. This CDR3 reads CASSPPNRVGSVTNEKLFF. DNA for the CDR3: TGTGCCAGCTCACCACCGAACAGGGTCGGAAGTGTCACTAATGAAAAACTGTTTTTT.

The rearrangement uses TRBV11-2 and TRBJ2-7; D is possibly TRBD1 (5 bases). Trimming left V 0 bases short and J 0 bases short, with 12 bases between. Per germline, CDR1 SGHAT and CDR2 FQNNGV. The CDR3 contains 16 residues. CDR3 nucleotides: TGTGCCAGCAGCTTAGAGGCAGGGCTACTCTCCTACGAGCAGTACTTC. The encoded protein is CASSLEAGLLSYEQYF. The variable domain in full, completed from reference TRBV11-2 and TRBJ2-7, reads EAGVAQSPRYKIIEKRQSVAFWCNPISGHATLYWYQQILGQGPKLLIQFQNNGVVDDSQLPKDRFSAERLKGVDSTLKIQPAKLEDSAVYLCASSLEAGLLSYEQYFGPGTRLTVT.

This clone was recorded only once. V usage is TRBV7-2 and J usage is TRBJ1-6; no definite D call. The CDR3 loop spans 11 amino acids. Germline V gene data show CDR1 as SGHTA and CDR2 as FQGNSA. V was clipped by 3 bases and J by 15 bases, with 9 bases between them. CDR3 protein: CASSLGGLLHF. In nucleotides, the CDR3 is TGTGCCAGCAGCTTGGGCGGGCTCCTCCACTTT. The full variable domain, rest sourced from reference TRBV7-2 and TRBJ1-6, is GAGVSQSPSNKVTEKGKDVELRCDPISGHTALYWYRQSLGQGLEFLIYFQGNSAPDKSGLPSDRFSAERTGGSVSTLTIQRTQQEDSAVYLCASSLGGLLHFGNGTRLTVT.

The J gene is TRBJ1-6, the V gene TRBV4-2; 8 positions agree with TRBD1. From germline, CDR1 is LGHNA and CDR2 YNFKEQ. With 1 base clipped from V and 9 bases from J, the junction kept 5 bases outside the gene matches. The CDR3 runs to 15 residues. Here the CDR3 DNA reads TGTGCCAGCAGCCAAGGAGACAGGGGACTTTCACCCCTCCACTTT. It specifies CASSQGDRGLSPLHF.

The genes are TRBV12-3 or TRBV12-4 and TRBJ1-2; D might be TRBD1 (6 bases). V lost 5 bases to trimming and J lost 6 bases, with 13 bases between them. The length of the CDR3 is 13 residues. The CDR3 loop reads CASSRTRQDGYTF. DNA for the CDR3: TGTGCCAGCAGTAGAACCAGACAGGATGGCTACACCTTC.

The rearrangement joins TRBV3-1 (or the pseudogene TRBV3-2) to TRBJ1-3; 9 positions match TRBD1. V was pared by 0 bases and J by 0 bases, with 9 bases of the junction left unmatched. The length of the CDR3 is 19 residues. The germline gives CDR1 LGHDT, CDR2 YNNKEL (reference sequence). The CDR3 coding sequence is TGTGCCAGCAGCCAAGATTACAGGGGGCGGCCCAGCTCTGGAAACACCATATATTTT. As protein: CASSQDYRGRPSSGNTIYF.

The chain has TRBV7-2 and TRBJ2-3; 7 bases match TRBD2. Trimming took 4 bases from V and 1 from J; bases not matched to a gene: 14. This CDR3 spans 18 amino acids. Germline V lookup: CDR1 SGHTA, CDR2 FQGNSA. CDR3 nucleotides: TGTGCCAGCAGCTCTACTCGGACTAGACCCTTCCGCACAGATACGCAGTATTTT. Its protein product is CASSSTRTRPFRTDTQYF.